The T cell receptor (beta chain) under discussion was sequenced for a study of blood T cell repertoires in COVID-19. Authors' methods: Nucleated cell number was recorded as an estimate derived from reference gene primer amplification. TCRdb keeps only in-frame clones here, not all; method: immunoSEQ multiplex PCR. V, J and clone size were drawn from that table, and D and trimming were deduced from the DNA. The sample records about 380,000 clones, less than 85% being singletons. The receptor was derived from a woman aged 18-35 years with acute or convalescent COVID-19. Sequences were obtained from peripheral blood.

CDR3: CASFTGGRAEAFF. CDR3 in DNA: TGTGCCAGCTTCACCGGGGGGCGAGCTGAAGCTTTCTTT. The V and J genes are TRBV18 and TRBJ1-1; a weak D match, TRBD1 (6 bases). V was clipped by 7 bases and J by 6 bases, with 15 bases between them. This CDR3 has 13 amino acids. Germline CDR1 reads KGHSH; CDR2 reads LQKENI.